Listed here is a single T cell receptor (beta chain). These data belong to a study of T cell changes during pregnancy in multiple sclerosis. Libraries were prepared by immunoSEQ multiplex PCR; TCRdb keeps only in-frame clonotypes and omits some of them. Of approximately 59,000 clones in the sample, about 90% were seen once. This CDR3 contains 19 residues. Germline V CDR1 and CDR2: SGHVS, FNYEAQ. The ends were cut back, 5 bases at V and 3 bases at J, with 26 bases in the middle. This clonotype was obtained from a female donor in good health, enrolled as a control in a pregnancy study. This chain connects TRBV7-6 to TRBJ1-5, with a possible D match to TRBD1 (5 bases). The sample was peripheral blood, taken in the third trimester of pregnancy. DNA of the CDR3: TGTGCCAGCAGCCATGCGACCAAAGGGGCCCTTTCCTTCAATCAGCCCCAGCATTTT. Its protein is CASSHATKGALSFNQPQHF. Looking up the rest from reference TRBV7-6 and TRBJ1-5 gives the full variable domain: GAGVSQSPRYKVTKRGQDVALRCDPISGHVSLYWYRQALGQGPEFLTYFNYEAQQDKSGLPNDRFSAERPEGSISTLTIQRTEQRDSAMYRCASSHATKGALSFNQPQHFGDGTRLSIL.